The rows below give T cell receptor beta chains drawn from one sample of a study of blood T cells in healthy people across ages. Via MiXCR, TCRdb re-called the 5' RACE reads, giving one row per CDR3 protein. This sample yields 650,000 to 1,000,000 distinct CDR3 sequences, of which around 36% are seen a single time; 10% to 15% belongs to the top ten. The specimen was blood. The receptors were gathered from a man younger than 35 in good health. The CDR3 runs from the conserved cysteine through the conserved F or W. D genes are given only for firm matches. Part of the rows lack a size; the others show once, few, many or a class for expanded clones.

TRBJ2-7,TRBV6-1,.,.,CASSEADGRSSYEQYF,TGTGCCAGCAGTGAAGCGGACGGGAGAAGCTCATACGAGCAGTACTTC
TRBJ2-5,TRBV7-9,.,.,CASSPASAQETQYF,TGTGCCAGCAGCCCCGCGTCAGCCCAAGAGACCCAGTACTTC
TRBJ1-5,TRBV18,.,TRBD1,CASSWTGEGQPQHF,TGTGCCAGCTCCTGGACAGGGGAAGGTCAGCCCCAGCATTTT
TRBJ1-2,TRBV4-2,few,TRBD1,CASSQAPDRERPYGYTF,TGTGCCAGCAGCCAAGCCCCTGACAGGGAACGTCCCTATGGCTACACCTTC
TRBJ2-7,TRBV7-9,many,TRBD1,CASGDSYEQYF,TGTGCCAGCGGGGACAGCTACGAGCAGTACTTC
TRBJ2-1,TRBV20-1,.,TRBD2,CSARARTSGLYNEQFF,TGCAGTGCTAGAGCTCGGACTAGCGGACTCTACAATGAGCAGTTCTTC
TRBJ2-5,TRBV20-1,.,.,CSARERADQETQYF,TGCAGTGCTAGGGAACGAGCGGACCAAGAGACCCAGTACTTC
TRBJ2-5,TRBV12-3/TRBV12-4,many,.,CASSFGPLNEQYF,TGTGCCAGCAGTTTTGGGCCCCTCAATGAGCAGTACTTC
TRBJ1-6,TRBV20-1,.,.,CSARGIRDGTVNSPLHF,TGCAGTGCTAGAGGTATCCGGGACGGAACTGTCAATTCACCCCTCCACTTT
TRBJ2-1,TRBV27,few,TRBD2,CASSVPPGLAGVGSYNEQFF,TGTGCCAGCAGTGTGCCTCCGGGACTAGCGGGGGTAGGCTCCTACAATGAGCAGTTCTTC
TRBJ2-7,TRBV29-1,few,TRBD1,CSVANMFGDSRIYEQYF,TGCAGCGTGGCAAATATGTTCGGGGACAGTAGAATATATGAGCAGTACTTC
TRBJ2-4,TRBV12-3/TRBV12-4,many,TRBD2,CASSFGGRDIQYF,TGTGCCAGCAGTTTCGGCGGGAGGGACATTCAGTACTTC
TRBJ2-5,TRBV6-2/TRBV6-3,few,TRBD1,CASRRTGGLETQYF,TGTGCCAGCAGAAGGACAGGTGGGCTAGAGACCCAGTACTTC
TRBJ1-1,TRBV20-1,few,TRBD1,CSARPGTGLTEAFF,TGCAGTGCTAGGCCCGGGACAGGGCTCACTGAAGCTTTCTTT
TRBJ1-1,TRBV7-8,once,.,CASSRDISGGAFF,TGTGCCAGCAGCCGGGACATATCGGGCGGAGCTTTCTTT
TRBJ2-3,TRBV20-1,.,.,CSTKGPETDTQYF,TGCAGTACAAAGGGGCCTGAAACAGATACGCAGTATTTT
TRBJ1-1,TRBV24-1,few,.,CATSDSGTEAFF,TGTGCCACCAGTGATTCCGGGACGGAAGCTTTCTTT